This T cell receptor beta chain was sequenced during a study of beta chain features in type 1 diabetes. CDR3 length equals 16 residues. CDR1 is SGHRS and CDR2 is YFSETQ in the germline V gene. Trimming took 3 bases from V and 0 from J, leaving 16 bases between them. A word on this clone: The antigen is unknown.

The study reverse transcribed the entire isolated RNA, so it sequenced expressed TCRB transcripts. Libraries were prepared by immunoSEQ multiplex PCR; TCRdb keeps only in-frame clonotypes and omits some of them. The sample records nearly 350,000 clones, roughly 8% being singletons. Whole-study findings and limits: More deletions and fewer insertions at VDJ junctions were seen in type 1 diabetes patients. Relative to healthy donors, patients appeared to have naive, central memory and Treg TCRB repertoires that were more similar.

Purity of each sorted population was above 98%. Sequencing was done on a sample of central memory CD4+ T cells from blood. The sequence derives from a woman younger than 30 in good health. The V and J genes are TRBV5-1 and TRBJ2-7, with D possibly TRBD2 on 6 matching bases. The CDR3 nucleotides are TGCGCCAGCAGCTGGGGGGATTTAGACAGCTCCTACGAGCAGTACTTC. This translates into CASSWGDLDSSYEQYF.